Each of the 9 T cell receptor beta chains below was sequenced from the same sample in a study of radiation and T cells in renal cell carcinoma (dated by TCRdb to about 2020). The library was made by the immunoSEQ multiplex PCR assay. Held by TCRdb, this immuneACCESS table contains in-frame sequences only and omits some clones. Under half of the omission traces to an unresolved V gene where checked; the cause of the rest is unknown. In this sample the table shows more than 95,000 clones, around 83% of which occur a single time. The ten largest make up less than 3.5% of the sample. Reading the label with the study, this specimen's time point is: baseline pretreatment blood. This sample's treatment or condition label indicates: 15 Gy SBRT to primary tumor, nephrectomy 4 weeks later. Material: blood, obtained from a patient whose treatment included radiotherapy and nephrectomy. The receptors here all came from an older woman with renal cell carcinoma.

This sequence joins TRBV5-1 and TRBJ2-1; 14 nucleotides align to TRBD2. This CDR3 region has 16 residues. Trimming removed 0 bases from V and 5 bases from J; junction bases left unmatched: 1. Germline V CDR1 and CDR2: SGHRS, YFSETQ. CDR3 loop: CASSLGLAGGNNEQFF. The CDR3 coding sequence is TGCGCCAGCAGCTTGGGACTAGCGGGGGGGAACAATGAGCAGTTCTTC.

This chain connects TRBV19 to TRBJ1-4; no clear D gene. This CDR3 comprises 15 residues. From germline, CDR1 is LNHDA and CDR2 SQIVND (reference sequence). Trimming removed 9 bases from V and 0 bases from J, with 14 bases in between. The CDR3 spells CASKWRPTTNEKLFF. The DNA of the CDR3 is TGTGCCAGCAAGTGGCGACCGACAACTAATGAAAAACTGTTTTTT.

This chain joins TRBV5-6 and TRBJ2-6, with D unclear. The CDR3 is 16 residues long. V lost 1 base to trimming and J lost 3 bases, with 11 bases between them. CDR1 and CDR2 (germline): SGHDT, YYEEEE. The CDR3 sequence is CASSLLGYGGANVLTF. The CDR3 DNA follows: TGTGCCAGCAGCTTGCTGGGGTATGGTGGGGCCAACGTCCTGACTTTC.

V gene TRBV5-6 combines with J gene TRBJ1-1, with D tentatively TRBD1 (5 bases). The CDR3 has 14 amino acids. Trimming left V 1 base short and J 4 bases short, with 11 bases between. Germline CDR1 SGHDT, CDR2 YYEEEE. Here the CDR3 reads CASSLSGDPTEAFF. In DNA form, the CDR3 reads TGTGCCAGCAGCTTGTCGGGGGATCCCACTGAAGCTTTCTTT.

This CDR3 is CASSWGQNYGYTF. Written as DNA, the CDR3 is TGCGCCAGCAGCTGGGGACAGAACTATGGCTACACCTTC. V gene TRBV4-1 combines with J gene TRBJ1-2, with 7 bases aligning to TRBD1. The trim removed 5 bases at V and 2 bases at J, leaving 2 bases unmatched. The CDR3 loop spans 13 amino acids. Germline CDR1 reads MGHRA; CDR2 reads YSYEKL.

The CDR3 DNA sequence: TGTGCCAGCAGTTACTCGATCGCGACAGTCTATGGCTACACCTTC. It yields the protein CASSYSIATVYGYTF. This chain joins TRBV6-5 and TRBJ1-2, with D possibly matching TRBD1 (5 bases). The CDR3 is 15 amino acids. Germline V gives CDR1 MNHEY, CDR2 SVGAGI. Trimming shortened V by 0 bases and J by 4 bases, and 12 bases separated the two germline ends.

The chain recombines TRBV30 with TRBJ1-1; D is unclear. Germline V gene sequence: CDR1 GTSNPN, CDR2 SVGIG (reference sequence). Trimming took 1 base from V and 1 from J, leaving 10 bases between them. This CDR3 is built from 14 residues. CDR3 residues: CAWSGENRNTEAFF. In DNA, the CDR3 is TGTGCCTGGAGTGGCGAAAACAGGAACACTGAAGCTTTCTTT.

The chain recombines TRBV4-1 with TRBJ1-5; D unresolved. V was shortened by 1 base and J by 0 bases, with 13 bases between the two germline ends. Germline V gene data show CDR1 as MGHRA and CDR2 as YSYEKL. The CDR3 is 17 amino acids. The CDR3 region has the DNA TGCGCCAGCAGCCAAGTTTTGGGGAGTAATAGCAATCAGCCCCAGCATTTT. This codes for CASSQVLGSNSNQPQHF.

This clone was counted only a few times. The chain has TRBV6-1 and TRBJ2-3, with a possible D match to TRBD1 (6 bases). Germline V gene sequence: CDR1 MNHNS, CDR2 SASEGT. This CDR3 spans 14 amino acids. Trimming left V 6 bases short and J 2 bases short, with 12 bases between. The chain's CDR3 is CASSLDSSTDTQYF. CDR3 sequence (DNA): TGTGCCAGCAGCCTGGACAGTTCCACAGATACGCAGTATTTT.